The 20 T cell receptor beta chains below all came from one sample that was sequenced in a study of CD8 T cells in ankylosing spondylitis. Overall study findings and caveats: In ankylosing spondylitis blood, a motif of fewer than 10 highly homologous TCR beta variants appeared characteristic.

TCRdb re-called the 5' RACE reads with MiXCR, one entry per CDR3 protein. The repertoire holds fewer than 400,000 distinct CDR3 sequences, with less than 10% as singletons. The antigens for these receptors are not known. Sequencing was done on a sample of blood, either unsorted or a sorted T cell fraction (not recorded which). Source of these receptors: a male donor with ankylosing spondylitis.

This clonotype has just a few counts. The rearrangement uses TRBV7-9 and TRBJ1-1, with D possibly TRBD1 on 5 matching bases. With 5 bases removed from V and 1 base from J, the gap between germline ends came to 17 bases. Germline assignment: CDR1 SEHNR and CDR2 FQNEAQ (reference sequence). The CDR3 is 16 amino acids. The CDR3 loop reads CASSGLGAPSNTEAFF. The CDR3 DNA reads as TGTGCCAGCAGCGGCCTTGGGGCACCGTCGAACACTGAAGCTTTCTTT. Variable domain in full (rest from reference TRBV7-9 and TRBJ1-1): DTGVSQNPRHKITKRGQNVTFRCDPISEHNRLYWYRQTLGQGPEFLTYFQNEAQLEKSRLLSDRFSAERPKGSFSTLEIQRTEQGDSAMYLCASSGLGAPSNTEAFFGQGTRLTVV.

The V gene is TRBV7-2, the J gene TRBJ2-3; possibly TRBD1 for D (6 bases). The CDR3 length is 16 residues. Germline V gene data show CDR1 as SGHTA and CDR2 as FQGNSA. V was clipped by 5 bases and J by 2 bases, with 17 bases between them. CDR3: CASSVSTGYPTDTQYF. The CDR3 DNA reads TGTGCCAGCAGCGTCAGTACAGGGTACCCCACAGATACGCAGTATTTT.

Only a few counts were recorded for this clonotype. The chain combines TRBV27 with TRBJ2-1; 10 bases are shared with TRBD2. The CDR3 loop spans 15 amino acids. Germline CDR1 and CDR2: MNHEY and SMNVEV (reference sequence). V dropped 11 bases and J dropped 4; count of bases not matched to a gene: 11. The DNA for the CDR3 is TGTGCCGCAAGGCCTAGCGGGAGCCTTTACAATGAGCAGTTCTTC. Protein: CAARPSGSLYNEQFF.

This clonotype was counted at least ten times. The V gene is TRBV6-6, the J gene TRBJ1-2; D might be TRBD1 (5 bases). Germline V gene lookup returns CDR1 MNHNY and CDR2 SVGAGI (reference sequence). The CDR3 sequence is 12 residues long. With 6 bases removed from V and 12 bases from J, the gap between germline ends came to 17 bases. The CDR3 region is CASSLVAGLHTF. CDR3 sequence (DNA): TGTGCCAGCAGCCTCGTCGCAGGGCTCCACACCTTC.

Only a few counts were recorded for this clonotype. This sequence joins TRBV5-1 and TRBJ2-1; tentatively, D is TRBD1 (7 bases). Germline CDR1 is SGHRS and CDR2 is YFSETQ. V dropped 3 bases and J dropped 6 bases, with 16 bases sitting between them. The CDR3 is 15 residues long. The CDR3 region is CASSSGGTARNEQFF. The CDR3 DNA is TGCGCCAGCAGCTCAGGGGGGACAGCTCGCAATGAGCAGTTCTTC.

The chain uses TRBV6-5 and TRBJ1-5; TRBD1 might be the D (5 bases). Germline lookup yields CDR1 MNHEY and CDR2 SVGAGI. V was cut by 2 bases and J by 6 bases, with 8 bases left in between. The CDR3 runs 13 residues. Here the CDR3 DNA reads TGTGCCAGCAGTTACGGGGCTGCTCAGCCCCAGCATTTT. It is translated as CASSYGAAQPQHF.

This clonotype appeared many times. The chain couples TRBV6-1 to TRBJ1-5, with 7 bases that match TRBD1. The V segment lost 6 bases and the J segment 4 bases; nucleotides outside the gene matches: 6. Germline V gene sequence: CDR1 MNHNS, CDR2 SASEGT. The CDR3 length is 14 residues. The CDR3 DNA sequence: TGTGCCAGCAGCAAACTACAGGGGAATCAGCCCCAGCATTTT. Residues: CASSKLQGNQPQHF.

This clonotype has more than one count but fewer than ten. The chain links TRBV5-1 to TRBJ2-1, with a possible D match to TRBD1 (6 bases). V was trimmed by 4 bases and J by 0 bases, leaving 17 bases between them. The CDR3 is 17 residues long. The V gene's germline CDR1 is SGHRS and CDR2 YFSETQ. DNA for the CDR3: TGCGCCAGCAGCCGGACAGACACACCAAGCTCCTACAATGAGCAGTTCTTC. Amino acids: CASSRTDTPSSYNEQFF.

This clonotype was counted at least ten times. The chain employs TRBV5-1 and TRBJ2-1, with TRBD1 identical over 12 bases. Germline V lookup: CDR1 SGHRS, CDR2 YFSETQ. The trim removed 3 bases at V and 5 bases at J, leaving 3 bases unmatched. The CDR3 is 15 residues long. This chain's CDR3 is CASSWGQGAHNEQFF. The CDR3 DNA is TGCGCCAGCAGCTGGGGACAGGGGGCCCACAATGAGCAGTTCTTC.

V is TRBV4-1 and J is TRBJ2-1, with 11 bases identical to TRBD2. Per germline, CDR1 MGHRA and CDR2 YSYEKL. CDR3 length: 18 amino acids. After removal of 0 bases from V and 3 bases from J, the junction contained 7 bases not matched to a gene. DNA for the CDR3: TGCGCCAGCAGCCAAGAGGGGACCGGGACTAGCGGCTACAATGAGCAGTTCTTC. Translating it yields CASSQEGTGTSGYNEQFF.

This clonotype was detected only a few times. The rearrangement joins TRBV5-1 to TRBJ1-2, with 7 bases lining up with TRBD1. The J segment lost 6 bases and the V segment lost 4 bases, leaving 15 bases of the junction unmatched. There are 16 residues in the CDR3. Germline V gene lookup returns CDR1 SGHRS and CDR2 YFSETQ. The CDR3 loop reads CASSPIRGDRQNGYTF. As DNA, the CDR3 is TGCGCCAGCAGCCCAATCAGGGGGGACAGACAAAATGGCTACACCTTC.

This chain links TRBV5-1 with TRBJ2-5; 7 bases match TRBD1. The germline V gene encodes CDR1 SGHRS and CDR2 YFSETQ. This CDR3 region has 14 residues. With 5 bases clipped from V and 2 bases from J, the junction kept 6 bases outside the gene matches. The CDR3 reads CASRPTGEQETQYF. Here the CDR3 DNA reads TGCGCCAGCAGGCCCACAGGGGAACAAGAGACCCAGTACTTC.

CDR3 DNA: TGTGCCAGCAGCTTACAGGGGCTTCGCGAGCAGTACTTC. The encoded protein is CASSLQGLREQYF. The chain uses TRBV5-8 and TRBJ2-7; TRBD1 matches at 7 bases. CDR3 length: 13 residues. After removal of 2 bases from V and 6 bases from J, the junction contained 5 bases not matched to a gene. Germline V gene lookup returns CDR1 SGHTS and CDR2 YDEGEE.

V usage is TRBV4-1 and J usage is TRBJ2-3; D is perhaps TRBD1 (6 bases). Germline CDR1 MGHRA, CDR2 YSYEKL. CDR3 size: 15 residues. V lost 4 bases and J 2 bases, leaving 13 bases between the germline ends. CDR3 amino acids: CASSRVQGFTDTQYF. The CDR3 coding sequence is TGCGCCAGCAGCCGCGTACAGGGATTCACAGATACGCAGTATTTT.

This chain links TRBV3-1 with TRBJ2-5; 7 bases fit TRBD2. Germline assignment: CDR1 LGHDT and CDR2 YNNKEL (reference sequence). The J segment lost 3 bases and the V segment lost 4 bases, leaving 8 bases of the junction unmatched. This CDR3 contains 15 residues. The CDR3 DNA sequence: TGTGCCAGCAGCCTGATCCGGGACTATAAAGAGACCCAGTACTTC. Amino acid sequence: CASSLIRDYKETQYF.

J is TRBJ1-6 and V is TRBV15; D is unclear. Per the germline V gene, CDR1 is LNHNV and CDR2 is YYDKDF (reference sequence). This CDR3 contains 13 residues. Trimming shortened V by 2 bases and J by 7 bases, and 6 bases separated the two germline ends. The CDR3, as DNA: TGTGCCACCAGCAGAACAGTGAATTCACCCCTCCACTTT. As protein: CATSRTVNSPLHF.

This sequence joins TRBV7-8 and TRBJ2-3; 8 bases are shared with TRBD2. The junction had 8 bases not matched to a gene; V was cut back by 2 bases and J by 1 base. Germline V CDR1 and CDR2: SGHVS, FQNEAQ. This CDR3 has 17 residues. DNA for the CDR3: TGTGCCAGCAGCTTACCCTCGGGAGGGCCTCGCACAGATACGCAGTATTTT. The encoded protein is CASSLPSGGPRTDTQYF.

This clonotype was counted a few times. This sequence joins TRBV29-1 and TRBJ2-3; TRBD2 matches 11 bases. Germline lookup yields CDR1 SQVTM and CDR2 ANQGSEA. V was clipped by 6 bases and J by 2 bases; unmatched bases: 4. The CDR3 length is 14 residues. CDR3 sequence reads: CSVTTSGDTDTQYF. The CDR3 DNA reads as TGCAGCGTCACGACTAGCGGGGACACAGATACGCAGTATTTT.

This clonotype was counted many times. The rearrangement links TRBV5-1 to TRBJ2-1; 7 positions agree with TRBD2. Germline-derived CDR1 and CDR2 are SGHRS and YFSETQ. The V segment lost 4 bases and the J segment 0 bases; nucleotides outside the gene matches: 13. The CDR3 is 18 amino acids. In nucleotides, the CDR3 is TGCGCCAGCAGCCCACGGCTAGCGGACCTACGCTCCTACAATGAGCAGTTCTTC. It codes for CASSPRLADLRSYNEQFF.

A few counts support this clonotype. V usage is TRBV7-8 and J usage is TRBJ2-5; D is uncertain. The CDR3 is 14 residues long. V was shortened by 5 bases and J by 4 bases, with 14 bases between the two germline ends. CDR1 is SGHVS and CDR2 is FQNEAQ in the germline V gene. In DNA, the CDR3 is TGTGCCAGCAGCCCTCTAGGTCACACAGAGACCCAGTACTTC. It codes for CASSPLGHTETQYF.